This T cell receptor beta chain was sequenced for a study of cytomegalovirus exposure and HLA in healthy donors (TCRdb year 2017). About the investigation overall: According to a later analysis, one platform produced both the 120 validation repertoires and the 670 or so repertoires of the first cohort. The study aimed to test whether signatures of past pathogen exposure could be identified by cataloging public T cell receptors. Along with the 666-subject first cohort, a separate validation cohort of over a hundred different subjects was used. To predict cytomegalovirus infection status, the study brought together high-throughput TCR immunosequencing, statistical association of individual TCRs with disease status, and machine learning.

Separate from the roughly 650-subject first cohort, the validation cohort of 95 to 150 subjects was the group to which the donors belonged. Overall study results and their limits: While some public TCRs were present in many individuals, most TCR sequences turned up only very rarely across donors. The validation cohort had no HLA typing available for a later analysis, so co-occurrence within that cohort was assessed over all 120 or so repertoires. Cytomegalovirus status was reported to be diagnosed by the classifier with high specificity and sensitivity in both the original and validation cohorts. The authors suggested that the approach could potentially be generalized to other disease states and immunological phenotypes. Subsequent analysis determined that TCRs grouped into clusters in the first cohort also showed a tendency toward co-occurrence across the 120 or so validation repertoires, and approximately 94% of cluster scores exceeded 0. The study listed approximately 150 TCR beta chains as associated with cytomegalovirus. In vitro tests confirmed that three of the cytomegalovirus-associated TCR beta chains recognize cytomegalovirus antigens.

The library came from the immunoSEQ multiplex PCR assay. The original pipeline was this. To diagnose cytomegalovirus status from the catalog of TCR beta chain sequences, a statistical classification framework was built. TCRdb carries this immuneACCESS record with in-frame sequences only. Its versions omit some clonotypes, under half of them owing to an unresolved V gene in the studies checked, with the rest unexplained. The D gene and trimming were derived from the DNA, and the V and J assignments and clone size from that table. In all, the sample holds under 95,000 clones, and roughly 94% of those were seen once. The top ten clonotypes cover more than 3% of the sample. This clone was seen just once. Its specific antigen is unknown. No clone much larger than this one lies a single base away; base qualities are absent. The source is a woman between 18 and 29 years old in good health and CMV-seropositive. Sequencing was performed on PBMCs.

The sequenced DNA is TGCAGGGCGACAGGGACCACTGAAGCTTTCTTT. Its protein product is CRATGTTEAFF. The chain is encoded by TRBV20-1 joined to TRBJ1-1, with 7 bases matching TRBD1. Its CDR3 holds 11 amino acids, cysteine through phenylalanine. The entry retains the CDR3 DNA only, 33 bases that are in frame from base 1. Per the germline V gene (reference sequence), DFQATT is the CDR1 and SNEGSKA is the CDR2.